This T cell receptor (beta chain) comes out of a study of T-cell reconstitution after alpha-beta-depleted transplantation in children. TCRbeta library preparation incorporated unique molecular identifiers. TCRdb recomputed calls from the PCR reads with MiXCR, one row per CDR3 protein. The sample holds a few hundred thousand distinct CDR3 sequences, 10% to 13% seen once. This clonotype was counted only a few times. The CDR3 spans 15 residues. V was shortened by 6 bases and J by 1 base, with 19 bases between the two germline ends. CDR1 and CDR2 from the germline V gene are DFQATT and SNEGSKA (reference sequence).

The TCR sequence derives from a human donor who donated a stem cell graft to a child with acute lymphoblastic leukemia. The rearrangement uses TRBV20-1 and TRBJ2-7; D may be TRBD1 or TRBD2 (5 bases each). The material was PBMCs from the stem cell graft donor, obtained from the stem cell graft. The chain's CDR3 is CSASHVGVGSYEQYF. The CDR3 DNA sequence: TGCAGTGCCTCACACGTGGGGGTGGGGTCCTACGAGCAGTACTTC.